This is a list of T cell receptor beta chains from one sample in a study of beta chain features in type 1 diabetes. The assay was immunoSEQ multiplex PCR, and TCRdb's table has in-frame clones only and misses some. Among 680,000 or so clones, 13% were seen once, and the ten largest hold approximately 0.021%. The sample comprised naive CD4+ T cells from blood. All receptors derive from a young man with type 1 diabetes. The conserved cysteine and the conserved F or W are not part of the CDR3 here.

TRBV11-2,TRBJ2-7,ASSSDRGYEQY
TRBV30,TRBJ1-2,AWKGQPGYGYT
TRBV7-9,TRBJ1-2,ASSLAWDFLGVNYGYT
TRBV6-1,TRBJ1-1,ASSDVRAF
TRBV28,TRBJ1-2,ASSPDGNGYT
TRBV5-1,TRBJ2-5,ASSPGTAQETQY
TRBV6-1,TRBJ1-5,ASSEHTVSNQPQH
TRBV30,TRBJ1-5,AASVWGGNQPQH
TRBV7-9,TRBJ1-1,ASSRGQENTEAF
TRBV27,TRBJ2-3,ASSLSRTGRTQY
TRBV14,TRBJ2-7,ASSQAAGPYEQY
TRBV16,TRBJ2-5,ASSQSGQLQETQY
TRBV5-1,TRBJ1-1,ASSLAWGATEAF
TRBV30,TRBJ1-1,AWAAVSDMNTEAF
TRBV7-3,TRBJ2-3,ASSSTGSSTDTQY
TRBV27,TRBJ1-2,ASSPGQGKGYGYT
TRBV7-2,TRBJ1-4,ASSLAEGRGNEKLF
TRBV7-2,TRBJ2-5,ASSLGALGGETQY
TRBV18,TRBJ2-3,ASSATSGDGTDTQY
TRBV7-9,TRBJ2-4,ASSFRPGTGDGNKNIQY
TRBV14,TRBJ2-5,ASSDFPSGKRTQY
TRBV7-2,TRBJ2-1,ASSRWSGGGYNEQF
TRBV7-8,TRBJ2-5,ASSSGPKGETQY
TRBV30,TRBJ1-5,AWSRNRGGDQPQH
TRBV7-2,TRBJ1-2,ASSAGQFSYGYT
TRBV28,TRBJ1-5,ASSPNRVRGNQPQH
TRBV6-5,TRBJ2-7,ASSSPYEQY
TRBV10-1,TRBJ2-2,ASRDRGTGELF
TRBV2,TRBJ2-3,AQAGGLDTQY
TRBV28,TRBJ1-2,ASSLGTVYGYT
TRBV29-1,TRBJ2-5,SFPGRQETQY
TRBV7-9,TRBJ2-7,ASSLHSGEFDEQY
TRBV5-1,TRBJ2-3,ASSARDRATDTQY
TRBV7-2,TRBJ2-1,ASSLNWPNEQF
TRBV30,TRBJ1-5,AWSVLGTANQPQH
TRBV30,TRBJ1-1,AWRRVNKGLLNTEAF
TRBV6-5,TRBJ1-5,ATRGGNQPQH
TRBV27,TRBJ1-1,ASSPAASGRYTEAF
TRBV10-3,TRBJ2-6,AITAGAPGANVLT
TRBV7-2,TRBJ2-7,ASRPEGRSYEQY
TRBV5-4,TRBJ1-1,ASSTSDGGSEAF
TRBV4-2,TRBJ1-2,ASSQEKGGYGYT
TRBV7-2,TRBJ1-1,ASLSGAGGTEAF
TRBV2,TRBJ1-1,ASKGGNTKAF
TRBV9,TRBJ2-2,ASSVEGQGTGELF
TRBV6-6,TRBJ2-7,ASSYSMSTYEQY
TRBV29-1,TRBJ1-5,SVQGAGNQPQH
TRBV7-9,TRBJ2-5,ASSPPRGGEGETQY
TRBV7-2,TRBJ2-7,ASSLNADSGPYEQY